This TCR beta chain emerged from a study of blood T cell repertoires in COVID-19. For the study at large: There were acute and convalescent COVID-19 samples, and they came from the United States, Italy and Spain. Nucleic acid was either cDNA or gDNA, and it came from T cells, B-cell-depleted T cells, or PBMCs.

Germline assignment: CDR1 SGHDN and CDR2 FVKESK. This CDR3 spans 15 amino acids. The V segment lost 8 bases and the J segment 9 bases; nucleotides outside the gene matches: 13. In the source study's methods: Nucleated cell number was recorded as an estimate derived from reference gene primer amplification. The method was immunoSEQ multiplex PCR; TCRdb's version includes in-frame clones alone and lacks a portion of them. V and J calls and clone size are given by that table; D and trimming were obtained from the DNA. The sample contains about 140,000 clones, 76% of which appear only once. This clone was seen more than once but under ten times.

The sample was peripheral blood. J is TRBJ2-1 and V is TRBV14; TRBD2 agrees at 10 bases. The sequence was obtained from a man in his 60s with acute or convalescent COVID-19. CDR3 nucleotides: TGTGCCAGCCCCGGGGAGCGGGAGGGCCCGGGTGAGCAGTTCTTC. Translation gives CASPGEREGPGEQFF. Together with reference TRBV14 and TRBJ2-1, the CDR3 gives the full variable domain: EAGVTQFPSHSVIEKGQTVTLRCDPISGHDNLYWYRRVMGKEIKFLLHFVKESKQDESGMPNNRFLAERTGGTYSTLKVQPAELEDSGVYFCASPGEREGPGEQFFGPGTRLTVL.